This T cell receptor beta chain was obtained from a study of control samples from healthy donors and cancer patients. V shed 5 bases and J shed 8 bases, with 15 bases lying between them. This CDR3 contains 13 residues. Here immunoSEQ multiplex PCR was the method, and the copy in TCRdb shows in-frame clones only, minus some. This sample's table reports 150,000 to 200,000 clones. The chain recombines TRBV12-3 or TRBV12-4 with TRBJ1-2; D is perhaps TRBD1 (6 bases). This TCR came from a woman aged 25 to 39 in good health. The sequenced sample was blood. The DNA of the CDR3 is TGTGCCAGCAGTCCCCGCCCGACAGGAGGCTACACCTTC. This gives the protein CASSPRPTGGYTF.